This T cell receptor beta chain was obtained from a study of blood T cell repertoires in COVID-19. Overall study context: From the United States, Italy and Spain came samples of acute and convalescent COVID-19. Nucleic acid was either cDNA or gDNA, and it came from T cells, B-cell-depleted T cells, or PBMCs.

Germline trimming cut 4 bases from V and 0 bases from J; bases unmatched to any gene: 0. The germline CDR1 and CDR2 sequences are MDHEN and SYDVKM. This CDR3 contains 14 residues. As handled by the study authors: Reference gene primer amplification yielded estimated nucleated cell counts. Produced via immunoSEQ multiplex PCR; TCRdb's table is partial and in-frame only. The V and J calls and the clone size are those of that table, but D and trimming were determined from the DNA. The sample consists of 100,000 or so clones, about 91% of them appearing once. The chain joins TRBV28 to TRBJ2-7, with 10 bases lining up with TRBD1. The sequence derives from a man between 18 and 29 years old with acute or convalescent COVID-19. The sequencing sample was made of peripheral blood. This CDR3 reads CASSWTGGSYEQYF. The CDR3 DNA follows: TGTGCCAGCAGTTGGACAGGGGGCTCCTACGAGCAGTACTTC.